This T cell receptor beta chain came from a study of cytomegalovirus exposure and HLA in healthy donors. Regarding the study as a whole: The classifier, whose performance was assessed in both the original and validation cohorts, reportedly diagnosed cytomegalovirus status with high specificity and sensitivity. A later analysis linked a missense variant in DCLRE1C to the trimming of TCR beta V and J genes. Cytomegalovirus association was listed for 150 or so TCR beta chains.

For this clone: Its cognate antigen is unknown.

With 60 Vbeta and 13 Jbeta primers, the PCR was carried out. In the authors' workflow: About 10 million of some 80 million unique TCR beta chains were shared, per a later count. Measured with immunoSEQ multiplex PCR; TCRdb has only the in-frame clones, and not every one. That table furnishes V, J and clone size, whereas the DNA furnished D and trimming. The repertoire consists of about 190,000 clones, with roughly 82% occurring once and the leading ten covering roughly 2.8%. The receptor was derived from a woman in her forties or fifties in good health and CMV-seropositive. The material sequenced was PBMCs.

CDR3 in amino acids: CASTGGYNEQFF. The CDR3 nucleotides read TGCGCCAGCACGGGAGGGTACAATGAGCAGTTCTTC. The chain uses TRBV5-1 and TRBJ2-1; 8 nucleotides line up with TRBD2. Germline loops: CDR1 SGHRS, CDR2 YFSETQ. J lost 4 bases, V lost 6 bases, and 0 bases had no gene match. The CDR3 extends over 12 amino acids.